The 25 T cell receptor beta chains given below trace back to one sample, sequenced in a study of blood T cell repertoires in COVID-19. Some clones are missing from TCRdb's copy, which holds only in-frame ones; the method was immunoSEQ multiplex PCR. Of roughly 31,000 clones listed, 90% are singletons. Sequencing was carried out using peripheral blood. These TCRs come from a man aged 60 to 75 with active COVID-19.

J is TRBJ2-6 and V is TRBV19; 11 bases fit TRBD2. This CDR3 has 16 amino acids. Trimming cost V 5 bases and J 4 bases; bases outside gene matches: 4. The V gene's germline CDR1 is LNHDA and CDR2 SQIVND (reference sequence). Here the CDR3 reads CASSHLAGGGANVLTF. The CDR3 coding sequence is TGTGCCAGTAGTCACCTAGCGGGGGGCGGGGCCAACGTCCTGACTTTC.

J is TRBJ1-4 and V is TRBV2, with D possibly TRBD1 on 6 matching bases. Trimming shortened V by 6 bases and J by 5 bases, and 13 bases separated the two germline ends. Germline V gene data show CDR1 as SNHLY and CDR2 as FYNNEI. This CDR3 has 14 residues. DNA for the CDR3: TGTGCCAGCAGCGACAGGCTCGGGAATGAAAAACTGTTTTTT. Protein: CASSDRLGNEKLFF.

This chain connects TRBV6-2 or TRBV6-3 to TRBJ2-7, with D hard to call. The germline V and J ends were trimmed by 6 bases and 3 bases, with 9 bases remaining between them. The CDR3 sequence is 12 residues long. Germline V gives CDR1 MNHEY, CDR2 SVGEGT. The CDR3 spells CASSHTFYEQYF. The CDR3 coding sequence is TGTGCCAGCAGCCACACCTTCTACGAGCAGTACTTC.

V usage is TRBV12-3 or TRBV12-4 and J usage is TRBJ2-3, with D uncertain. Trimming took 2 bases from V and 1 from J, leaving 4 bases between them. The length of the CDR3 is 13 residues. The CDR3 bases are TGTGCCAGCAGTTTACCCGGCACAGATACGCAGTATTTT. Translated: CASSLPGTDTQYF.

J is TRBJ1-2 and V is TRBV18, with TRBD1 as a possible D gene (6 bases). Per the germline V gene, CDR1 is KGHSH and CDR2 is LQKENI. The length of the CDR3 is 14 residues. Trimming removed 3 bases at V and 3 bases at J, with 11 bases between. For the CDR3, the DNA is TGTGCCAGCTCACCGAACAGGGTTGACTATGGCTACACCTTC. Protein product: CASSPNRVDYGYTF. The entire variable domain, with the rest obtained from reference TRBV18 and TRBJ1-2, is as follows: NAGVMQNPRHLVRRRGQEARLRCSPMKGHSHVYWYRQLPEEGLKFMVYLQKENIIDESGMPKERFSAEFPKEGPSILRIQQVVRGDSAAYFCASSPNRVDYGYTFGSGTRLTVV.

The rearrangement links TRBV5-6 to TRBJ2-3; TRBD1 might be the D (6 bases). Germline V gives CDR1 SGHDT, CDR2 YYEEEE. V shed 5 bases and J shed 0 bases, with 16 bases lying between them. This CDR3 has 16 residues. The CDR3 reads CASSSQGRRSTDTQYF. The CDR3 nucleotides read TGTGCCAGCAGTTCACAGGGCCGGCGGAGCACAGATACGCAGTATTTT.

This chain connects TRBV5-4 to TRBJ2-5; 15 positions match TRBD2. The length of the CDR3 is 18 residues. CDR1 SGHNT and CDR2 YYREEE come from the germline V gene (reference sequence). The V and J ends lost 5 bases and 0 bases, in that order; junction bases with no gene match: 8. This CDR3 reads CASSPGTSGGTYQETQYF. The CDR3 DNA follows: TGTGCCAGCAGTCCCGGGACTAGCGGGGGGACGTACCAAGAGACCCAGTACTTC.

The chain uses TRBV19 and TRBJ2-5; no clear D. The germline gives CDR1 LNHDA, CDR2 SQIVND (reference sequence). The CDR3 covers 13 residues. V lost 5 bases and J lost 1, with 8 bases in between. CDR3 DNA sequence: TGTGCCAGTAGTGGAGAGTTCCAAGAGACCCAGTACTTC. Protein: CASSGEFQETQYF. The full variable domain, with the rest looked up from reference TRBV19 and TRBJ2-5, is DGGITQSPKYLFRKEGQNVTLSCEQNLNHDAMYWYRQDPGQGLRLIYYSQIVNDFQKGDIAEGYSVSREKKESFPLTVTSAQKNPTAFYLCASSGEFQETQYFGPGTRLLVL.

This chain connects TRBV4-3 to TRBJ1-5, with D possibly TRBD1 on 5 matching bases. Germline-derived CDR1 and CDR2 are LGHNA and YSLEER. V was shortened by 3 bases and J by 4 bases, with 13 bases between the two germline ends. This CDR3 has 15 residues. CDR3 sequence reads: CASSQRWGENQPQHF. DNA of the CDR3: TGCGCCAGCAGCCAGAGGTGGGGGGAGAATCAGCCCCAGCATTTT.

DNA of the CDR3: TGTGCAAGTCGCTTAGCTACAGGGGGACCGAGGAATCAGCCCCAGCATTTT. Its translation is CASRLATGGPRNQPQHF. The chain uses TRBV12-2 and TRBJ1-5; the DNA was not compared with TRBD1, the D call given in the table. TRBV12-2 is a recognized pseudogene. The CDR3 totals 17 residues.

The rearrangement uses TRBV19 and TRBJ1-1; 7 bases are a match to TRBD1. This CDR3 comprises 14 residues. From germline, CDR1 is LNHDA and CDR2 SQIVND (reference sequence). V was clipped by 3 bases and J by 6 bases; unmatched bases: 7. The CDR3 DNA reads TGTGCCAGTAGTATTACAGGGGAAAGCGCTGAAGCTTTCTTT. Its protein product is CASSITGESAEAFF.

V usage is TRBV7-2 and J usage is TRBJ1-6; D remains ambiguous. Germline CDR1 is SGHTA and CDR2 is FQGNSA. Trimming shortened V by 3 bases and J by 3 bases, and 9 bases separated the two germline ends. CDR3 length: 15 amino acids. CDR3 in DNA: TGTGCCAGCAGCTTGCCCGACTTCTATAATTCACCCCTCCACTTT. Translation gives CASSLPDFYNSPLHF. Complete variable domain (other parts from reference TRBV7-2 and TRBJ1-6): GAGVSQSPSNKVTEKGKDVELRCDPISGHTALYWYRQSLGQGLEFLIYFQGNSAPDKSGLPSDRFSAERTGGSVSTLTIQRTQQEDSAVYLCASSLPDFYNSPLHFGNGTRLTVT.

This clone appeared a single time. The chain links TRBV5-1 to TRBJ1-5; 8 bases are shared with TRBD1. The CDR3 length is 16 residues. Trimming removed 0 bases from V and 2 bases from J; junction bases left unmatched: 4. Looked up from germline, CDR1 is SGHRS and CDR2 is YFSETQ. CDR3 region: CASSLGAGGGNQPQHF. The CDR3 DNA sequence: TGCGCCAGCAGCTTGGGGGCAGGGGGCGGCAATCAGCCCCAGCATTTT.

V gene TRBV5-1 combines with J gene TRBJ1-1; D gene unclear. The V gene's germline CDR1 is SGHRS and CDR2 YFSETQ. This CDR3 region has 12 residues. Trimming cost V 3 bases and J 4 bases, with 7 bases left between them. The CDR3 here is CASSWGGTEAFF. The CDR3 DNA sequence: TGCGCCAGCAGCTGGGGAGGCACTGAAGCTTTCTTT.

This clone was observed once. The gene calls are TRBV7-8 and TRBJ1-2; D is perhaps TRBD1 (5 bases). V dropped 4 bases and J dropped 5 bases, with 11 bases sitting between them. The CDR3 has 13 residues. Germline lookup yields CDR1 SGHVS and CDR2 FQNEAQ. CDR3 bases: TGTGCCAGCAGCTCCACCGGGGGTTATGGCTACACCTTC. This translates into CASSSTGGYGYTF.

The genes are TRBV19 and TRBJ1-1; D not resolved. The CDR3 loop spans 14 amino acids. In germline, CDR1 is LNHDA, CDR2 SQIVND (reference sequence). Trimming removed 3 bases at V and 0 bases at J, with 8 bases between. Here the CDR3 DNA reads TGTGCCAGTAGTATTTCGGGGATGAACACTGAAGCTTTCTTT. Protein sequence: CASSISGMNTEAFF.

V usage is TRBV24-1 and J usage is TRBJ2-6, with 8 bases fitting TRBD1. Germline V lookup: CDR1 KGHDR, CDR2 SFDVKD. The CDR3 totals 18 residues. Losses at the gene ends were 4 bases for V and 2 bases for J; bases not matched to a gene: 9. The CDR3 region is CATSDPRTGRTGANVLTF. CDR3 DNA: TGTGCCACCAGTGACCCTCGGACAGGGCGAACTGGGGCCAACGTCCTGACTTTC.

The chain carries TRBV10-3 and TRBJ1-2, with D maybe TRBD1 (6 bases). The CDR3 covers 17 residues. V lost 3 bases, J lost 7 bases, and 24 bases lay in between. In germline, CDR1 is ENHRY, CDR2 SYGVKD. The CDR3 reads CAISETQFRGALIGYTF. The CDR3 coding sequence is TGTGCCATCAGTGAAACGCAGTTCAGGGGAGCCCTTATTGGCTACACCTTC.

The V call is TRBV19, the J call TRBJ1-2; D unclear. CDR3 size: 11 residues. Trimming took off 10 bases at V and 8 bases at J, with 14 bases between the two ends. Germline V CDR1 and CDR2: LNHDA, SQIVND (reference sequence). CDR3 in amino acids: CAKEDRGGYTF. The CDR3 nucleotides are TGTGCCAAGGAAGATCGAGGGGGCTACACCTTC.

The chain couples TRBV4-1 to TRBJ2-1; TRBD1 aligns across 12 bases. V gave up 3 bases and J gave up 9 bases; unmatched junction bases: 12. The CDR3 contains 17 residues. CDR1 and CDR2 (germline): MGHRA, YSYEKL. CDR3 region: CASSQDPGTGGQGEQFF. CDR3 sequence (DNA): TGCGCCAGCAGCCAGGATCCCGGGACAGGGGGCCAAGGTGAGCAGTTCTTC.

The J gene is TRBJ2-1, the V gene TRBV5-1; 7 bases are shared with TRBD1. CDR3 length equals 15 residues. V dropped 0 bases and J dropped 4; count of bases not matched to a gene: 4. Germline CDR1 and CDR2: SGHRS and YFSETQ. CDR3 in amino acids: CASSLGGTAYNEQFF. DNA of the CDR3: TGCGCCAGCAGCTTGGGAGGGACAGCTTACAATGAGCAGTTCTTC.

This chain links TRBV6-5 with TRBJ2-1, with 10 bases identical to TRBD2. This CDR3 is 15 amino acids long. Germline V gene sequence: CDR1 MNHEY, CDR2 SVGAGI. The V gene end was trimmed by 6 bases and the J gene end by 3 bases; junction bases not matched to a gene: 5. The CDR3 here is CASRDVAGGYNEQFF. CDR3 DNA: TGTGCCAGCAGGGACGTAGCGGGGGGCTACAATGAGCAGTTCTTC.

V gene TRBV30 combines with J gene TRBJ2-5; the D is unclear. Trimming left V 0 bases short and J 4 bases short, with 9 bases between. Germline CDR1 is GTSNPN and CDR2 is SVGIG (reference sequence). CDR3 size: 13 residues. CDR3 nucleotide sequence: TGTGCCTGGAGTGTAAAGCTTCTAGAGACCCAGTACTTC. Protein product: CAWSVKLLETQYF.

The chain couples TRBV10-3 to TRBJ1-2, with D maybe TRBD1 (6 bases). Germline assignment: CDR1 ENHRY and CDR2 SYGVKD. The CDR3 extends over 13 amino acids. The V end lost 2 bases, the J end lost 8 bases, and 12 bases lay between the germline ends. In nucleotides, the CDR3 is TGTGCCATCAGTGAGGGGACACCTCAGGGCTACACCTTC. Amino acids: CAISEGTPQGYTF.

The chain uses TRBV12-3 or TRBV12-4 and TRBJ2-5, with D maybe TRBD2 (7 bases). Deletions cut 5 bases from V and 7 bases from J, with 11 bases between. The CDR3 runs 12 residues. The CDR3 DNA reads as TGTGCCAGCAGTAGGGGGGGAGGGACCCAGTACTTC. Residues: CASSRGGGTQYF.